This TCR beta chain was identified during a study of control samples from healthy donors and cancer patients. V was pared by 2 bases and J by 4 bases, with 14 bases between. The CDR3 totals 14 residues. Germline V gene data show CDR1 as GTSNPN and CDR2 as SVGIG (reference sequence). The data were produced by immunoSEQ multiplex PCR, yet TCRdb's version contains in-frame clones alone and is incomplete. The data contain 90,000 to 150,000 clones, about 91% of them singletons. This chain connects TRBV30 to TRBJ1-1; maybe TRBD1 (5 bases). This sequence originates from a man in his forties in good health. Source material: blood. The CDR3 region is CAWSRGPRTTEAFF. Written as DNA, the CDR3 is TGTGCCTGGAGTCGGGGACCGCGTACCACTGAAGCTTTCTTT.